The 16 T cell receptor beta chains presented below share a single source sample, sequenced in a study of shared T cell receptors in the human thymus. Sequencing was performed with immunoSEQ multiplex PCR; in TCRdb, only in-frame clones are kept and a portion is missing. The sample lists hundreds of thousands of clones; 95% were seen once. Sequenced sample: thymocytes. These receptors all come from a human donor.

The DNA of the CDR3 is TGTGCCAGCAAATTGGGGTCTAGCGGCGAGACCCAGTACTTC. This translates into CASKLGSSGETQYF. The rearrangement links TRBV6-6 to TRBJ2-5; 7 bases are a match to TRBD2. CDR3 size: 14 residues. V was clipped by 7 bases and J by 5 bases; unmatched bases: 10. The germline gives CDR1 MNHNY, CDR2 SVGAGI (reference sequence).

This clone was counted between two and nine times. CDR3 nucleotides: TGTGCCAGCTCACCACCGGCTAGCGGAAGCACAGATACGCAGTATTTT. This codes for CASSPPASGSTDTQYF. The chain joins TRBV18 to TRBJ2-3, with TRBD2 identical over 7 bases. This CDR3 is 16 amino acids long. V gave up 0 bases and J gave up 0 bases; unmatched junction bases: 3. Germline V gene lookup returns CDR1 KGHSH and CDR2 LQKENI.

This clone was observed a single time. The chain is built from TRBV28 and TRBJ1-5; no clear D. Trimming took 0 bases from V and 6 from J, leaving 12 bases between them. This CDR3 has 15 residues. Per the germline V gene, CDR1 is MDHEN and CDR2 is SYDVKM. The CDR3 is CASSLCEDGTQPQHF. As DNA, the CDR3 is TGTGCCAGCAGTTTATGCGAGGACGGCACTCAGCCCCAGCATTTT. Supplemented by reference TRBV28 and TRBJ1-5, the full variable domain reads DVKVTQSSRYLVKRTGEKVFLECVQDMDHENMFWYRQDPGLGLRLIYFSYDVKMKEKGDIPEGYSVSREKKERFSLILESASTNQTSMYLCASSLCEDGTQPQHFGDGTRLSIL.

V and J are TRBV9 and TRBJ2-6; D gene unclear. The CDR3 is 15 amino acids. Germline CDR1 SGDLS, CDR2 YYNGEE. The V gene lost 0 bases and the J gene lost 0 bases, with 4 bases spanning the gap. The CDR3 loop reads CASSVVSSGANVLTF. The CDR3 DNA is TGTGCCAGCAGCGTAGTTAGCTCTGGGGCCAACGTCCTGACTTTC.

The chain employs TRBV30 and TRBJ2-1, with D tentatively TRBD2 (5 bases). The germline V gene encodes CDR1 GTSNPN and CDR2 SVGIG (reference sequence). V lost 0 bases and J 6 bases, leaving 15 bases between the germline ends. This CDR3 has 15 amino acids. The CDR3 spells CAWSVRRGPCNEQFF. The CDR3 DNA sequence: TGTGCCTGGAGTGTACGGCGAGGGCCCTGCAATGAGCAGTTCTTC.

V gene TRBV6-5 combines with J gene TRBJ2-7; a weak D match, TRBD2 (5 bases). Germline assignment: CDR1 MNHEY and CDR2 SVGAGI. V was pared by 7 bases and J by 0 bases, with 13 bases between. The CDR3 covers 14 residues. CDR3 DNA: TGTGCCAGCACCCCTAGGAGGAGCTCCTACGAGCAGTACTTC. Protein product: CASTPRRSSYEQYF.

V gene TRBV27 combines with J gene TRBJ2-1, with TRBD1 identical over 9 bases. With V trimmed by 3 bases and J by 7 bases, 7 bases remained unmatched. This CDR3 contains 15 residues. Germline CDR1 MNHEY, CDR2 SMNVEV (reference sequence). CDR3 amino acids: CASSFGDRVTNEQFF. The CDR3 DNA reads TGTGCCAGCAGTTTTGGGGACAGGGTTACGAATGAGCAGTTCTTC.

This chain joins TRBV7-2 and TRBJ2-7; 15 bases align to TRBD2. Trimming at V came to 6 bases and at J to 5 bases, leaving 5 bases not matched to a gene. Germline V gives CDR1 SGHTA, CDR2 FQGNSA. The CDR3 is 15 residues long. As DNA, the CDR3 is TGTGCCAGCAGTCGGACTAGCGGGAGGGTAAACGAGCAGTACTTC. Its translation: CASSRTSGRVNEQYF.

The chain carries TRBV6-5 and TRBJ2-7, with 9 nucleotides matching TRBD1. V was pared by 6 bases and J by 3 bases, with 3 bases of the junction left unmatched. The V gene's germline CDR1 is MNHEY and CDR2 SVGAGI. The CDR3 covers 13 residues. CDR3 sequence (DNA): TGTGCCAGCAGGGACAGGGGTGACTACGAGCAGTACTTC. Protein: CASRDRGDYEQYF.

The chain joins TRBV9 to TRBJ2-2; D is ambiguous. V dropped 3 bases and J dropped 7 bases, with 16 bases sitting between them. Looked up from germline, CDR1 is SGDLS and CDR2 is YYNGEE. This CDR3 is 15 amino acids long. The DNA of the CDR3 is TGTGCCAGCAGCGCCAAAGAAGTCCGCCACGGGGAGCTGTTTTTT. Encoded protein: CASSAKEVRHGELFF. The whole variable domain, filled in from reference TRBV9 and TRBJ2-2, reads DSGVTQTPKHLITATGQRVTLRCSPRSGDLSVYWYQQSLDQGLQFLIQYYNGEERAKGNILERFSAQQFPDLHSELNLSSLELGDSALYFCASSAKEVRHGELFFGEGSRLTVL.

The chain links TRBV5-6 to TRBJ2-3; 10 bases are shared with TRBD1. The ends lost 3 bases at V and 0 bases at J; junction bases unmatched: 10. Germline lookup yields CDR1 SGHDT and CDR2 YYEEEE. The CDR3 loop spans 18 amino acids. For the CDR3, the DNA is TGTGCCAGCAGCTCCCGGGACAGGGGATGCGGGAGCACAGATACGCAGTATTTT. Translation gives CASSSRDRGCGSTDTQYF. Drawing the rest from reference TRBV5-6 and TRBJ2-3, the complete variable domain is DAGVTQSPTHLIKTRGQQVTLRCSPKSGHDTVSWYQQALGQGPQFIFQYYEEEERQRGNFPDRFSGHQFPNYSSELNVNALLLGDSALYLCASSSRDRGCGSTDTQYFGPGTRLTVL.

This CDR3 is CASSQDGGEHTQYF. The CDR3 DNA reads as TGTGCCAGCAGCCAAGATGGGGGGGAACATACGCAGTATTTT. V and J are TRBV4-2 and TRBJ2-3, with 7 positions matching TRBD2. CDR1 LGHNA and CDR2 YNFKEQ come from the germline V gene. Germline trimming cut 0 bases from V and 7 bases from J; bases unmatched to any gene: 4. The CDR3 spans 14 residues.

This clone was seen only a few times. This CDR3 is CASSARVGGPIYSNQPQHF. The CDR3 bases are TGTGCCAGCAGTGCAAGGGTTGGGGGGCCAATATATAGCAATCAGCCCCAGCATTTT. The V and J genes are TRBV6-1 and TRBJ1-5; weak D call: TRBD1 (6 bases). V lost 4 bases and J lost 0, with 22 bases in between. The CDR3 consists of 19 residues. The V gene's germline CDR1 is MNHNS and CDR2 SASEGT.

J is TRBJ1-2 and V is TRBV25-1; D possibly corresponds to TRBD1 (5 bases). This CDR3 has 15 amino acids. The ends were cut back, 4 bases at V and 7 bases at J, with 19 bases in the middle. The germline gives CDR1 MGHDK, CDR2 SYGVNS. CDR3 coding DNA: TGTGCCAGCAGTGGGGACCCCCAGGGCGGGCCTGGCTACACCTTC. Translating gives CASSGDPQGGPGYTF.

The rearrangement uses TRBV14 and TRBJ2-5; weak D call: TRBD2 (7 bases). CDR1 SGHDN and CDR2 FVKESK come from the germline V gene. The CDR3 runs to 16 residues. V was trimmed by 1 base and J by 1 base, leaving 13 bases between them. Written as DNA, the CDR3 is TGTGCCAGCAGCCAAGGAAATGGGGGGGCCCAAGAGACCCAGTACTTC. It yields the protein CASSQGNGGAQETQYF. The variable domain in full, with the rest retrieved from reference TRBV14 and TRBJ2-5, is EAGVTQFPSHSVIEKGQTVTLRCDPISGHDNLYWYRRVMGKEIKFLLHFVKESKQDESGMPNNRFLAERTGGTYSTLKVQPAELEDSGVYFCASSQGNGGAQETQYFGPGTRLLVL.

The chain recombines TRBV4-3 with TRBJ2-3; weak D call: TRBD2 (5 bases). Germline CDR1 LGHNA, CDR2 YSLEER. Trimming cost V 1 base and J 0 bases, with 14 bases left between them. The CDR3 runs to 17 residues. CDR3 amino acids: CASSQGRASLSTDTQYF. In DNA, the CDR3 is TGCGCCAGCAGCCAAGGGCGGGCCAGTCTTAGCACAGATACGCAGTATTTT.